This T cell receptor (beta chain) was sequenced during a study of CD8 T cells in ankylosing spondylitis. Study-wide results and caveats: Disease-associated clones were CD8+ and fairly uncommon in peripheral blood.

Regarding this clonotype: What it recognizes is unknown.

Making use of molecular barcodes, quantitative 5'-RACE generated TCR beta libraries. TCRdb fed the 5' RACE reads into MiXCR, producing one record per CDR3 protein. The sample shows approximately 250,000 distinct CDR3 sequences, about 10% of them seen only once. This CDR3 is built from 15 residues. V dropped 2 bases and J dropped 6; count of bases not matched to a gene: 3. The V and J genes are TRBV12-3 or TRBV12-4 and TRBJ2-2, with TRBD1 matching over 10 bases. This clonotype was obtained from a male donor with ankylosing spondylitis or in good health (not recorded which). What was sequenced was blood, either unsorted or a sorted T cell fraction (not recorded which). DNA for the CDR3: TGTGCCAGCAGTTTACCGGGACAGGGGTCCGGGGAGCTGTTTTTT. Translating gives CASSLPGQGSGELFF.